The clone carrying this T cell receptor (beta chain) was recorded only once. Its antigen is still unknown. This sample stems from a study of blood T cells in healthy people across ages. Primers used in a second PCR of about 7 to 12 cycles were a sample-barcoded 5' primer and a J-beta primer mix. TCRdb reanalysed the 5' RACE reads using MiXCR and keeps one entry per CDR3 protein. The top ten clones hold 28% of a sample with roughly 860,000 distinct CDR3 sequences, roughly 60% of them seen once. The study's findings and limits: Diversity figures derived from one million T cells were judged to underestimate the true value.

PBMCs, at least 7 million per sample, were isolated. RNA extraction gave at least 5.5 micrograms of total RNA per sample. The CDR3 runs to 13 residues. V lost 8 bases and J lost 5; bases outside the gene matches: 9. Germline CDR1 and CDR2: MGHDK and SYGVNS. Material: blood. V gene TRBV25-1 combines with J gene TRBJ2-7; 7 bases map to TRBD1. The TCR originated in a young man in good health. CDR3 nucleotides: TGTGCCAGCGAAGGGGGCCTCGTCCACGAGCAGTACTTC. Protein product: CASEGGLVHEQYF.